The 28 T cell receptor beta chains below were found in one sample sequenced in a study of cytomegalovirus exposure and HLA in healthy donors. The PCR used 60 Vbeta and 13 Jbeta primers. Libraries were prepared by immunoSEQ multiplex PCR; TCRdb keeps only in-frame clonotypes and omits some of them. The sample has some 180,000 clones; 80% are singletons. Sequenced material: PBMCs. All receptors derive from a girl aged 5-17 years in good health and CMV-seropositive.

The rearrangement uses TRBV19 and TRBJ1-5; D is perhaps TRBD1 (6 bases). Trimming stripped 5 bases from V and 0 bases from J, with 20 bases between. The germline CDR1 and CDR2 sequences are LNHDA and SQIVND (reference sequence). There are 18 residues in the CDR3. The CDR3: CASSDWTDPRYSNQPQHF. Written as DNA, the CDR3 is TGTGCCAGTAGTGACTGGACAGACCCACGTTATAGCAATCAGCCCCAGCATTTT.

The rearrangement uses TRBV5-1 and TRBJ2-3; a weak D match, TRBD1 (6 bases). Germline values: CDR1 SGHRS, CDR2 YFSETQ. V lost 8 bases to trimming and J lost 0 bases, with 13 bases between them. The CDR3 is made up of 14 amino acids. In DNA form, the CDR3 reads TGCGCCAGTAATACAGGGCCTAGCACAGATACGCAGTATTTT. Amino acid sequence: CASNTGPSTDTQYF.

The chain employs TRBV2 and TRBJ1-5; possibly TRBD1 for D (6 bases). The CDR3 is 14 amino acids. V shed 6 bases and J shed 1 base, with 10 bases lying between them. Germline CDR1 reads SNHLY; CDR2 reads FYNNEI. CDR3 in DNA: TGTGCCAGCAGCCTAGACAGGAGCAATCAGCCCCAGCATTTT. It specifies CASSLDRSNQPQHF.

The rearrangement links TRBV4-1 to TRBJ1-2, with D unclear. The CDR3 has 15 amino acids. V was trimmed by 1 base and J by 5 bases, leaving 14 bases between them. The germline CDR1 and CDR2 sequences are MGHRA and YSYEKL. CDR3 loop: CASSQVVPVRYGYTF. The CDR3 coding sequence is TGCGCCAGCAGCCAAGTCGTCCCAGTTCGATATGGCTACACCTTC.

CDR3 amino acids: CATAGQGVFEQYF. Written as DNA, the CDR3 is TGTGCCACCGCCGGACAGGGGGTTTTCGAGCAGTACTTC. This rearrangement joins TRBV27 to TRBJ2-7; 10 bases are a match to TRBD1. The CDR3 contains 13 residues. The germline gives CDR1 MNHEY, CDR2 SMNVEV (reference sequence). V was clipped by 10 bases and J by 6 bases; unmatched bases: 9.

The V gene is TRBV27, the J gene TRBJ1-2; 7 bases are a match to TRBD1. The CDR3 extends over 13 amino acids. The germline V gene has CDR1 MNHEY and CDR2 SMNVEV (reference sequence). Unmatched junction bases numbered 5, after V lost 6 bases and J lost 4 bases. DNA of the CDR3: TGTGCCAGCAGGGGAAGGGGGCCCTATGGCTACACCTTC. This codes for CASRGRGPYGYTF.

The chain has TRBV18 and TRBJ2-7, with 12 nucleotides matching TRBD1. The germline V gene has CDR1 KGHSH and CDR2 LQKENI. This CDR3 comprises 17 residues. Germline trimming cut 4 bases from V and 6 bases from J; bases unmatched to any gene: 13. CDR3 protein: CASSRTGQGANPSEQYF. The CDR3, as DNA: TGTGCCAGCTCACGAACGGGACAGGGGGCGAATCCTTCCGAGCAGTACTTC.

The CDR3 region is CASSLSGAYNEQFF. CDR3 DNA sequence: TGTGCCAGTAGTCTTAGCGGGGCCTACAATGAGCAGTTCTTC. V gene TRBV19 combines with J gene TRBJ2-1, with 8 bases aligning to TRBD2. The ends lost 5 bases at V and 2 bases at J; junction bases unmatched: 2. CDR3 length equals 14 residues. In germline, CDR1 is LNHDA, CDR2 SQIVND (reference sequence).

The J gene is TRBJ2-1, the V gene TRBV5-1, with TRBD2 identical over 8 bases. Looked up from germline, CDR1 is SGHRS and CDR2 is YFSETQ. Germline trimming cut 6 bases from V and 3 bases from J; bases unmatched to any gene: 11. The CDR3 is 16 amino acids. The CDR3 sequence is CASILGSGSIYNEQFF. CDR3 sequence (DNA): TGCGCCAGCATCCTAGGAAGCGGGAGTATCTACAATGAGCAGTTCTTC.

V is TRBV7-7 and J is TRBJ2-5, with 10 nucleotides matching TRBD2. The CDR3 spans 17 residues. Germline V gives CDR1 SSHAT, CDR2 FNYEAQ (reference sequence). The V gene end was trimmed by 2 bases and the J gene end by 3 bases; junction bases not matched to a gene: 9. CDR3 DNA sequence: TGTGCCAGCAGCTTAAAACCTGGACTAGCGGCCGAAGAGACCCAGTACTTC. Amino acid sequence: CASSLKPGLAAEETQYF.

The chain combines TRBV18 with TRBJ2-5; TRBD1 agrees at 8 bases. The germline V gene has CDR1 KGHSH and CDR2 LQKENI. Losses at the gene ends were 3 bases for V and 4 bases for J; bases not matched to a gene: 1. This CDR3 is built from 13 residues. CDR3 protein: CASSPDRAETQYF. CDR3 nucleotides: TGTGCCAGCTCACCGGACAGGGCAGAGACCCAGTACTTC. Looking up the rest from reference TRBV18 and TRBJ2-5 gives the full variable domain: NAGVMQNPRHLVRRRGQEARLRCSPMKGHSHVYWYRQLPEEGLKFMVYLQKENIIDESGMPKERFSAEFPKEGPSILRIQQVVRGDSAAYFCASSPDRAETQYFGPGTRLLVL.

The V call is TRBV4-2, the J call TRBJ2-5, with a tentative D call TRBD2 (5 bases). V gave up 2 bases and J gave up 3 bases, with 25 bases separating them. The germline CDR1 and CDR2 sequences are LGHNA and YNFKEQ. The length of the CDR3 is 19 residues. The CDR3 nucleotides are TGTGCCAGCAGCCAAAAGAACTGGGTTCGGGATTCCGGCAAAGAGACCCAGTACTTC. The encoded protein is CASSQKNWVRDSGKETQYF.

This chain connects TRBV6-6 to TRBJ2-2; possibly TRBD1 for D (5 bases). Deletions cut 5 bases from V and 4 bases from J, with 11 bases between. Per germline, CDR1 MNHNY and CDR2 SVGAGI (reference sequence). This CDR3 has 14 amino acids. The CDR3 region has the DNA TGTGCCAGCAGTCCAACAGGTTCCACCGGGGAGCTGTTTTTT. Its translation: CASSPTGSTGELFF.

The rearrangement uses TRBV4-3 and TRBJ2-7, with D possibly being TRBD2 (6 bases). The CDR3 covers 17 residues. Germline-derived CDR1 and CDR2 are LGHNA and YSLEER. The V and J ends lost 0 bases and 5 bases respectively, with 20 bases between them. The CDR3 bases are TGCGCCAGCAGCCAAGATTGGATGTACCACTGGGGGGACGAGCAGTACTTC. Translating gives CASSQDWMYHWGDEQYF.

The chain couples TRBV6-5 to TRBJ2-3, with 7 bases matching TRBD2. The CDR3 is 14 amino acids. Germline lookup yields CDR1 MNHEY and CDR2 SVGAGI. The V gene end was trimmed by 6 bases and the J gene end by 3 bases; junction bases not matched to a gene: 6. For the CDR3, the DNA is TGTGCCAGCAGGGCGGGAGTTTTAACAGATACGCAGTATTTT. Protein sequence: CASRAGVLTDTQYF.

The chain uses TRBV19 and TRBJ2-5, with D tentatively TRBD1 (6 bases). The V end lost 3 bases, the J end lost 0 bases, and 8 bases lay between the germline ends. The CDR3 sequence is 14 residues long. Germline CDR1 reads LNHDA; CDR2 reads SQIVND (reference sequence). The CDR3 nucleotides read TGTGCCAGTAGTATGAGACAGGACCAAGAGACCCAGTACTTC. Amino acids: CASSMRQDQETQYF.

The gene calls are TRBV27 and TRBJ1-1; the D is unclear. CDR3 size: 10 residues. The germline gives CDR1 MNHEY, CDR2 SMNVEV (reference sequence). CDR3 protein: CACRDYEAFF. The CDR3 coding sequence is TGTGCTTGTCGGGATTATGAAGCTTTCTTT.

The chain uses TRBV7-6 and TRBJ2-1; TRBD2 aligns across 9 bases. With 1 base clipped from V and 4 bases from J, the junction kept 11 bases outside the gene matches. The CDR3 runs 18 residues. Germline lookup yields CDR1 SGHVS and CDR2 FNYEAQ. The CDR3 here is CASSLVGSSGTRYNEQFF. DNA for the CDR3: TGTGCCAGCAGCTTAGTAGGTTCTAGCGGGACAAGATACAATGAGCAGTTCTTC.

The chain couples TRBV30 to TRBJ1-2; tentatively, D is TRBD1 (6 bases). In germline, CDR1 is GTSNPN, CDR2 SVGIG (reference sequence). This CDR3 comprises 12 residues. V was pared by 2 bases and J by 7 bases, with 11 bases between. The CDR3 sequence is CAWSTQGSGYTF. CDR3 nucleotides: TGTGCCTGGAGTACACAGGGATCTGGCTACACCTTC.

J is TRBJ1-5 and V is TRBV2, with D possibly TRBD1 on 6 matching bases. The germline V gene has CDR1 SNHLY and CDR2 FYNNEI. This CDR3 is built from 12 residues. V lost 3 bases, J lost 10 bases, and 10 bases lay in between. CDR3 nucleotide sequence: TGTGCCAGCAGTGAGAACAGGGCACCCCAGCATTTT. As protein: CASSENRAPQHF.

The J gene is TRBJ2-7, the V gene TRBV5-8, with a tentative D call TRBD2 (6 bases). Germline CDR1 is SGHTS and CDR2 is YDEGEE. V was trimmed by 7 bases and J by 5 bases, leaving 22 bases between them. CDR3 length: 15 residues. The CDR3: CASWLGPGSLNEQYF. DNA for the CDR3: TGTGCCAGCTGGCTCGGGCCCGGGAGTTTGAACGAGCAGTACTTC.

The chain uses TRBV6-5 and TRBJ1-1, with 9 bases matching TRBD1. CDR3 size: 13 residues. The ends lost 6 bases at V and 7 bases at J; junction bases unmatched: 6. Germline V CDR1 and CDR2: MNHEY, SVGAGI. The CDR3 coding sequence is TGTGCCAGCAGCCTGGGACAGGGTAATGAAGCTTTCTTT. Protein: CASSLGQGNEAFF.

This clone was recorded once. The rearrangement uses TRBV19 and TRBJ2-7, with TRBD1 matching 10 bases. Trimming cost V 3 bases and J 0 bases; bases outside gene matches: 5. The CDR3 runs to 16 residues. CDR1 and CDR2 (germline): LNHDA, SQIVND (reference sequence). Here the CDR3 DNA reads TGTGCCAGTAGTATTAGGGGACAGGGGACCTCCTACGAGCAGTACTTC. Translated: CASSIRGQGTSYEQYF.

CDR3 sequence reads: CASSQDQGRVYTGELFF. DNA of the CDR3: TGTGCCAGCAGCCAAGATCAGGGCAGGGTATACACCGGGGAGCTGTTTTTT. V is TRBV4-2 and J is TRBJ2-2; possible D gene TRBD1, 5 bases. Between the trimmed V and J ends, which lost 0 bases and 3 bases, there was a span of 14 bases. This CDR3 is built from 17 residues. Germline assignment: CDR1 LGHNA and CDR2 YNFKEQ.

This chain connects TRBV5-1 to TRBJ2-2; TRBD2 matches 7 bases. The CDR3 covers 14 residues. The V segment lost 1 base and the J segment 3 bases; nucleotides outside the gene matches: 0. Looked up from germline, CDR1 is SGHRS and CDR2 is YFSETQ. The CDR3 sequence: CASSLTSDTGELFF. The DNA for the CDR3 is TGCGCCAGCAGCTTGACTAGCGACACCGGGGAGCTGTTTTTT.

CDR3 nucleotide sequence: TGTGCCAGCATGCACAGGGGGCGGCCTAACTATGGCTACACCTTC. Protein product: CASMHRGRPNYGYTF. The chain joins TRBV6-4 to TRBJ1-2; 9 bases agree with TRBD1. The V gene end was trimmed by 7 bases and the J gene end by 0 bases; junction bases not matched to a gene: 6. The CDR3 length is 15 residues. Germline-derived CDR1 and CDR2 are MRHNA and SNTAGT.

V and J are TRBV7-9 and TRBJ2-7, with 10 positions matching TRBD2. J gave up 0 bases and V 10 bases, and 3 bases lay outside the gene matches. Germline assignment: CDR1 SEHNR and CDR2 FQNEAQ (reference sequence). The CDR3 contains 13 residues. The chain's CDR3 is CATGTSASYEQYF. For the CDR3, the DNA is TGTGCCACAGGGACTAGCGCCTCCTACGAGCAGTACTTC. Supplemented by reference TRBV7-9 and TRBJ2-7, the full variable domain reads DTGVSQNPRHKITKRGQNVTFRCDPISEHNRLYWYRQTLGQGPEFLTYFQNEAQLEKSRLLSDRFSAERPKGSFSTLEIQRTEQGDSAMYLCATGTSASYEQYFGPGTRLTVT.

The chain has TRBV2 and TRBJ2-1; 12 nucleotides line up with TRBD2. The junction had 8 bases not matched to a gene; V was cut back by 4 bases and J by 4 bases. CDR3 length equals 17 residues. Germline V gene lookup returns CDR1 SNHLY and CDR2 FYNNEI. This CDR3 reads CASSASSGRAGYNEQFF. For the CDR3, the DNA is TGTGCCAGCAGTGCATCTAGCGGGAGGGCCGGGTACAATGAGCAGTTCTTC. Full variable domain (missing parts from reference TRBV2 and TRBJ2-1): EPEVTQTPSHQVTQMGQEVILRCVPISNHLYFYWYRQILGQKVEFLVSFYNNEISEKSEIFDDQFSVERPDGSNFTLKIRSTKLEDSAMYFCASSASSGRAGYNEQFFGPGTRLTVL.